This TCR beta chain was identified in a study of T cell responses to AZD1222 COVID-19 vaccine. Broader study findings: Close to half of spike-specific TCRs reportedly recognize unmutated variant regions.

Trimming left V 10 bases short and J 2 bases short, with 12 bases between. CDR3 length: 13 residues. The germline V gene encodes CDR1 LNHDA and CDR2 SQIVND (reference sequence). Points on this clone: What it binds is not known.

Assay: immunoSEQ multiplex PCR; the TCRdb copy retains only in-frame clones and omits some. The repertoire holds fewer than 120,000 clones, 80% to 95% seen once, with around 2.5% in the top ten. This clonotype was obtained from an adult who received the AZD1222 COVID-19 vaccine. The genes are TRBV19 and TRBJ1-5; no clear D gene. Sequenced here: peripheral blood, sampled 28 days after the second AZD1222 dose. The CDR3 loop is CATTGDGNQPQHF. DNA of the CDR3: TGTGCCACCACTGGGGATGGCAATCAGCCCCAGCATTTT.